The clone carrying this T cell receptor (beta chain) turned up a few times. TCRdb redid the calling of the RT-PCR reads with MiXCR, one entry per CDR3 protein. The table lists about 680,000 distinct CDR3 sequences, 12% to 15% of them singletons. V was pared by 3 bases and J by 7 bases, with 10 bases of the junction left unmatched. The CDR3 is 16 residues long. Germline V CDR1 and CDR2: KGHDR, SFDVKD. Sequencing was carried out using memory CD4+ T cells from blood. This chain links TRBV24-1 with TRBJ2-1; 8 bases are shared with TRBD2. The origin of this receptor is a female donor in good health, serving as a healthy control. CDR3 protein: CATSDPGLGLWNEQFF. In DNA form, the CDR3 reads TGTGCCACCAGTGATCCGGGACTAGGGTTGTGGAATGAGCAGTTCTTC.